At least ten counts were recorded for the clone carrying this TCR beta chain. The target antigen is unknown. This specimen comes from a study of T cells in Graves' hyperthyroidism and ophthalmopathy. Every diagnosis used clinical symptoms, serum thyroxine and TRAb, thyroid ultrasound and orbital computed tomography. From approximately 9.5 ml of fresh peripheral blood, PBMCs were isolated. TCR beta CDR3 sequences were amplified from RNA transcripts. During a first-round RT-PCR of the TCR CDR3, the HTBI primer set was used. MiXCR, applied by TCRdb to the multiplex PCR reads, yields one record per CDR3 protein. The sample gives 730,000 or so distinct CDR3 sequences, roughly a sixth of which show up once; over 15% is in the top ten. Broader study findings: The model predicted ophthalmopathy a median around six months before onset.

Sequenced sample: blood. The source of this sequence is a woman aged 45 to 65 with Graves' hyperthyroidism that later progressed to Graves' ophthalmopathy.

CDR3 amino acids: CASSLSLSAEAFF. The CDR3 DNA follows: TGTGCCAGCAGCTTAAGTTTGAGCGCTGAAGCTTTCTTT. The J gene is TRBJ1-1, the V gene TRBV11-2; D remains ambiguous. The CDR3 covers 13 residues. Germline values: CDR1 SGHAT, CDR2 FQNNGV. V dropped 2 bases and J dropped 6 bases, with 10 bases sitting between them. Using reference TRBV11-2 and TRBJ1-1 for the parts outside the CDR3, the full variable domain is EAGVAQSPRYKIIEKRQSVAFWCNPISGHATLYWYQQILGQGPKLLIQFQNNGVVDDSQLPKDRFSAERLKGVDSTLKIQPAKLEDSAVYLCASSLSLSAEAFFGQGTRLTVV.